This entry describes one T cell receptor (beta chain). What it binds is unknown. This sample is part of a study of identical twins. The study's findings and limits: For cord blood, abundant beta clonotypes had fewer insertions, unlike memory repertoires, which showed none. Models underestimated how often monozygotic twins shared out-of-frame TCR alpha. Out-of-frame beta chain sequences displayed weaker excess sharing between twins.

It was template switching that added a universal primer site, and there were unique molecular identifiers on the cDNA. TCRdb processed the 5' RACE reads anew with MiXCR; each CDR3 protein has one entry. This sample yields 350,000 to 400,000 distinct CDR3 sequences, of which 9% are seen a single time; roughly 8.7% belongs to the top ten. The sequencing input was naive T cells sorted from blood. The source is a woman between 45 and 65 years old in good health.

CDR3 in DNA: TGTGCCATCTCAACTAGCGGCTTGGGAGGCGAGCAGTACTTC. Amino acid sequence: CAISTSGLGGEQYF. The rearrangement joins TRBV2 to TRBJ2-7; 8 bases are shared with TRBD2. Germline assignment: CDR1 SNHLY and CDR2 FYNNEI. This CDR3 region has 14 residues. The J segment lost 6 bases and the V segment lost 10 bases, leaving 14 bases of the junction unmatched.